This TCR beta chain was found in a study of CD4 and CD8 cells across lung adenocarcinoma regions (dated by TCRdb to 2017 to 2018). At the level of the whole study: The study examined intratumor heterogeneity of the T cell receptor repertoire by comparing tumor centers with tumor margins.

Libraries were constructed by PCR. Data came from a HiSeq X Ten. TCRdb took the public reads, trimmed them with fastp at Q25, ran MiXCR for clone calling and kept in-frame beta chains. Each entry merges the rows of one CDR3 protein and shows their most common DNA and genes. The sample table holds 7,500 to 9,000 distinct CDR3 sequences, of which roughly 54% were seen once. The ten top clones hold roughly 24% of the sample. The donors were patients who had localized lung adenocarcinoma, which is a subtype of non-small cell lung cancer. These samples came from the centers of localized lung adenocarcinomas. For TCR repertoire analysis, CD4+ T cells from tumor tissue were profiled apart from CD8+ T cells. By share, this clonotype ranks as large (0.1 to 1%). Its antigen is unknown. The input lacks base qualities; no much larger clone sits a single base away. V and J are trimmed by 2 bases and 9 bases, and the gene matches miss 6 bases of the junction. CDR1 and CDR2, looked up from the germline V gene, are MNHNS and SASEGT. Including cysteine and phenylalanine, the CDR3 has 13 amino acids. The sequence is cut down to CDR3 DNA, 39 bases in frame from base 1.

The receptor comes from a female donor with lung adenocarcinoma. The CD4 and CD8 labels of this study may be unreliable. The rearranged chain carries TRBV6-1 and TRBJ2-5, with 7 bases matching TRBD2. Sequencing was done on a sample of CD4+ T cells from the center of a lung tumor. Read against the paper, the sample's cell subset or site label means: tumor center region. The sequenced DNA is TGTGCCAGCAGTGAAATCCGGGGGGAGTCCCAGTACTTC. This yields the protein CASSEIRGESQYF.